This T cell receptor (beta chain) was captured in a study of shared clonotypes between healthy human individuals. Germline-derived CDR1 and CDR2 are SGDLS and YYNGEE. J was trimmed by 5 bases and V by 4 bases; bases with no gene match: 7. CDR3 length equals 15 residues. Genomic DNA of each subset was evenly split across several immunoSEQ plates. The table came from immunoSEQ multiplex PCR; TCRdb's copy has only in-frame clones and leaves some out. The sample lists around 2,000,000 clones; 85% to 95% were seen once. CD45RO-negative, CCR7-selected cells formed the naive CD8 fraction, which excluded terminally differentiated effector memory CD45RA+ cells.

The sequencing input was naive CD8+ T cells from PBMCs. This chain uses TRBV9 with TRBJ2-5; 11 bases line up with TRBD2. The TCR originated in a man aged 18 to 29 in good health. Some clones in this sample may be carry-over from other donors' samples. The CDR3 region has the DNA TGTGCCAGCAGCCCCCCCCTAGCGGGAGGTGAGACCCAGTACTTC. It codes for CASSPPLAGGETQYF.